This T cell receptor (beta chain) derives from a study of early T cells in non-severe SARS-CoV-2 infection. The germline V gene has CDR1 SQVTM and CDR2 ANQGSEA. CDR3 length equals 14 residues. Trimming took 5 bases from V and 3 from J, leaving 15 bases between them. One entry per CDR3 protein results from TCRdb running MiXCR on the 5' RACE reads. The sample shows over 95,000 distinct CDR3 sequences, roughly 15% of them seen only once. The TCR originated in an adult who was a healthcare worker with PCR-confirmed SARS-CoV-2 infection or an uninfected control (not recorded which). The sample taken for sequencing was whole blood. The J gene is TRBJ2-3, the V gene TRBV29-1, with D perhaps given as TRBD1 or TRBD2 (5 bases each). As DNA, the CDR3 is TGCAGCGTTTTGGGGGAGTGGAGGACAGATACGCAGTATTTT. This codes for CSVLGEWRTDTQYF.